A single sample gave rise to the 8 T cell receptor beta chains below, sequenced in a study of blood T cell repertoires in COVID-19. The assay was immunoSEQ multiplex PCR, and TCRdb's table has in-frame clones only and misses some. The data hold 310,000 or so clones, with under 90% observed a single time. Sequenced: PBMCs or T cells enriched from blood (not recorded which). These receptors all stem from a woman younger than 35 who had recovered from COVID-19.

V gene TRBV5-1 combines with J gene TRBJ1-1, with TRBD1 as a possible D gene (5 bases). Germline CDR1 SGHRS, CDR2 YFSETQ. Trimming removed 5 bases from V and 5 bases from J, with 22 bases in between. This CDR3 spans 16 amino acids. This CDR3 reads CASSPLSGGEDTEAFF. In DNA, the CDR3 is TGCGCCAGCAGTCCCCTGAGTGGGGGGGAAGATACTGAAGCTTTCTTT.

The CDR3 coding sequence is TGTGCCAGTAGTATAGCCCAGGGCGGTTTTGCCAAAAACATTCAGTACTTC. Protein: CASSIAQGGFAKNIQYF. The gene calls are TRBV19 and TRBJ2-4; perhaps TRBD1 as D (5 bases). In germline, CDR1 is LNHDA, CDR2 SQIVND (reference sequence). Trimming took off 1 base at V and 1 base at J, with 14 bases between the two ends. The CDR3 length is 17 residues.

The gene calls are TRBV2 and TRBJ2-5, with TRBD2 matching 8 bases. Per the germline V gene, CDR1 is SNHLY and CDR2 is FYNNEI. V was pared by 11 bases and J by 4 bases, with 9 bases of the junction left unmatched. The CDR3 extends over 13 amino acids. As DNA, the CDR3 is TGTGCCGGCAAGGGACGGGGGGGAGAGACCCAGTACTTC. Translation: CAGKGRGGETQYF.

The chain is built from TRBV7-9 and TRBJ1-4, with D possibly matching TRBD1 (5 bases). This CDR3 is 16 amino acids long. Trimming removed 6 bases from V and 8 bases from J, with 22 bases in between. Germline values: CDR1 SEHNR, CDR2 FQNEAQ (reference sequence). The DNA of the CDR3 is TGTGCCAGCAGTTCCCGACAGTCGTGGGGAGGGGAAAAACTGTTTTTT. Protein product: CASSSRQSWGGEKLFF.

The chain carries TRBV7-9 and TRBJ1-3, with a weak D call TRBD1 (5 bases). The CDR3 consists of 13 residues. Germline CDR1 and CDR2: SEHNR and FQNEAQ (reference sequence). The V gene lost 2 bases and the J gene lost 7 bases, with 9 bases spanning the gap. The CDR3 is CASSLQGWNTIYF. CDR3 sequence (DNA): TGTGCCAGCAGCTTACAGGGTTGGAACACCATATATTTT.

This rearrangement joins TRBV11-1 to TRBJ1-5; TRBD1 is a possible D gene (5 bases). Germline CDR1 reads SGHAT; CDR2 reads FQDESV (reference sequence). This CDR3 comprises 13 residues. V was shortened by 1 base and J by 7 bases, with 8 bases between the two germline ends. In DNA form, the CDR3 reads TGTGCCAGCAGCTTAGGGGGGGACCAGCCCCAGCATTTT. This codes for CASSLGGDQPQHF.

The rearrangement links TRBV29-1 to TRBJ2-5; maybe TRBD2 (5 bases). Per germline, CDR1 SQVTM and CDR2 ANQGSEA. The CDR3 length is 13 residues. The germline V and J ends were trimmed by 4 bases and 5 bases, with 14 bases remaining between them. The CDR3 DNA sequence: TGCAGCGTTGCGGGGAAGGGTCTGGAGACCCAGTACTTC. Its protein is CSVAGKGLETQYF.

The chain couples TRBV6-1 to TRBJ2-7, with D maybe TRBD1 (5 bases). V was shortened by 1 base and J by 2 bases, with 12 bases between the two germline ends. In germline, CDR1 is MNHNS, CDR2 SASEGT. The CDR3 length is 15 residues. The CDR3 sequence is CASSEGTGHAYEQYF. The DNA for the CDR3 is TGTGCCAGCAGTGAAGGTACAGGCCATGCCTACGAGCAGTACTTC.